This T cell receptor beta chain was sequenced in a study of shared T cell receptors in the human thymus. The CDR3 sequence is 15 residues long. Germline lookup yields CDR1 KGHSH and CDR2 LQKENI. V was shortened by 5 bases and J by 0 bases, with 11 bases between the two germline ends. Assay: immunoSEQ multiplex PCR; the TCRdb copy retains only in-frame clones and omits some. The sample lists some 400,000 clones, roughly 94% occurring once. Sequencing was done on a sample of thymocytes. The receptor was derived from a human donor. V usage is TRBV18 and J usage is TRBJ2-1; D is possibly TRBD1 (5 bases). CDR3 DNA sequence: TGTGCCAGCTCATCCCTTGGGGCCTCCTACAATGAGCAGTTCTTC. Translating it yields CASSSLGASYNEQFF.